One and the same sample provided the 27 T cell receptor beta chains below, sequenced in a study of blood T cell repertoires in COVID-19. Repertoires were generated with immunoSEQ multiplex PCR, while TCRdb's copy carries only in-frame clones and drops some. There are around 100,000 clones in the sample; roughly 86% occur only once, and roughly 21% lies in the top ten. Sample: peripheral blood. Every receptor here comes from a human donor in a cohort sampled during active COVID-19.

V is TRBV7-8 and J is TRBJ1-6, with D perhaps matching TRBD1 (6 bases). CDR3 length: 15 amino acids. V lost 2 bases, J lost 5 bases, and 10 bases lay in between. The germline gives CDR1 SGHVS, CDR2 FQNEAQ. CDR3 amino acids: CASSLSAGDNSPLHF. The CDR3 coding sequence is TGTGCCAGCAGCTTATCAGCAGGGGATAATTCACCCCTCCACTTT.

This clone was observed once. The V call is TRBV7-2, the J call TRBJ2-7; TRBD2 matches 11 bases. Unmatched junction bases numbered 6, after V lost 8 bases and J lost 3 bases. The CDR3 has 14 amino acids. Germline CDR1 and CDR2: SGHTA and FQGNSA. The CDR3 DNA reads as TGTGCCAGCCGGCATAGCGGGAGGGTCTACGAGCAGTACTTC. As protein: CASRHSGRVYEQYF.

CDR3 region: CASSPYGGWNEKLFF. The CDR3 nucleotides are TGTGCCAGCAGCCCTTACGGGGGTTGGAATGAAAAACTGTTTTTT. The chain links TRBV7-2 to TRBJ1-4; tentatively, D is TRBD1 (5 bases). The CDR3 spans 15 residues. Germline lookup yields CDR1 SGHTA and CDR2 FQGNSA. Trimming took off 5 bases at V and 5 bases at J, with 15 bases between the two ends.

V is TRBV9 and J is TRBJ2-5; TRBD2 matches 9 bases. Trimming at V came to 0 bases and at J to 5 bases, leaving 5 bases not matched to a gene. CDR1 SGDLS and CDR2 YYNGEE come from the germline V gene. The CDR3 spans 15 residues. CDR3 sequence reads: CASSVVAGEMETQYF. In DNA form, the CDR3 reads TGTGCCAGCAGCGTAGTAGCGGGAGAAATGGAGACCCAGTACTTC.

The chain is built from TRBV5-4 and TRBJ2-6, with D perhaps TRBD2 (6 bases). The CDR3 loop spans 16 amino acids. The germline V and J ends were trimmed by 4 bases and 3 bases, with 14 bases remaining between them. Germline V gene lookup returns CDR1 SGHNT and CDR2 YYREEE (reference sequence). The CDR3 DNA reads TGTGCCAGCAGCCGGGAGTTCCGGGGTGGGGCCAACGTCCTGACTTTC. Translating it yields CASSREFRGGANVLTF.

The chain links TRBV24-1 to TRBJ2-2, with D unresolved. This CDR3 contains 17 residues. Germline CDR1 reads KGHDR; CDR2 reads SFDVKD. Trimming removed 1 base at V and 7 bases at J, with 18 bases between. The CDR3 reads CATSDFGTAPDGGELFF. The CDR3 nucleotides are TGTGCCACCAGTGATTTCGGAACAGCCCCCGACGGCGGGGAGCTGTTTTTT.

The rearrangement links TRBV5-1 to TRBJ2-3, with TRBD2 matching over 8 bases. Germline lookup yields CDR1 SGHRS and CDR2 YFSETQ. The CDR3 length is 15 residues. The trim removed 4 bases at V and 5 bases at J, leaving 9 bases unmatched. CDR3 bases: TGCGCCAGCAGCCCGCGAGCGGGAGTCGGAGATACGCAGTATTTT. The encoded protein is CASSPRAGVGDTQYF.

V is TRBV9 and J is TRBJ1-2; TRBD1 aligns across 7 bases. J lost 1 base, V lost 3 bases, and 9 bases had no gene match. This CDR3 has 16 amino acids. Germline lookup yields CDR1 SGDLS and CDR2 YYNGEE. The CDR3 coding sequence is TGTGCCAGCAGCGGGCCCAGACAGGGACATAACTATGGCTACACCTTC. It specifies CASSGPRQGHNYGYTF.

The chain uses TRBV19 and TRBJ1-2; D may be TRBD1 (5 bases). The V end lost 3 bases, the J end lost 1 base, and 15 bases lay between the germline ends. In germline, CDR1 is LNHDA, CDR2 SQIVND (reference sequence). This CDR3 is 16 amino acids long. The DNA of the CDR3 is TGTGCCAGTAGTATTGGTCCGGGGGGAGTTAACTATGGCTACACCTTC. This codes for CASSIGPGGVNYGYTF. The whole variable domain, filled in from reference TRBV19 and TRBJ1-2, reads DGGITQSPKYLFRKEGQNVTLSCEQNLNHDAMYWYRQDPGQGLRLIYYSQIVNDFQKGDIAEGYSVSREKKESFPLTVTSAQKNPTAFYLCASSIGPGGVNYGYTFGSGTRLTVV.

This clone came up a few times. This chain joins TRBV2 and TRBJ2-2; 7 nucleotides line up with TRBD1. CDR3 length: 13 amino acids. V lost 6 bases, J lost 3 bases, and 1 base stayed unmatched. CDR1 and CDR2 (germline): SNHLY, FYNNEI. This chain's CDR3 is CASRGQYTGELFF. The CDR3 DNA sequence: TGTGCCAGCAGGGGACAGTACACCGGGGAGCTGTTTTTT.

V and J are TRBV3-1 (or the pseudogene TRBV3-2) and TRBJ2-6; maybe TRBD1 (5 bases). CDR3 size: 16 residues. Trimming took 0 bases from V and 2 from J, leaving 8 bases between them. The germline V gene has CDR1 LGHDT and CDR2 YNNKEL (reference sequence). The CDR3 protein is CASSQDRAPGANVLTF. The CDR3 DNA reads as TGTGCCAGCAGCCAAGACAGGGCTCCTGGGGCCAACGTCCTGACTTTC.

CDR3 protein: CASSQGAGDEKLFF. Here the CDR3 DNA reads TGCGCCAGCAGCCAGGGGGCGGGGGATGAAAAACTGTTTTTT. The chain links TRBV4-1 to TRBJ1-4; a weak D match, TRBD1 (6 bases). CDR1 MGHRA and CDR2 YSYEKL come from the germline V gene. V was clipped by 3 bases and J by 6 bases, with 11 bases between them. The CDR3 runs 14 residues.

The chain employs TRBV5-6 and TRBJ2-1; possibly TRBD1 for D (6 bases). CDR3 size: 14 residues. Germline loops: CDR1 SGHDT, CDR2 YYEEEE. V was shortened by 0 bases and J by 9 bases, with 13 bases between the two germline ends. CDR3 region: CASSLAGVEVEQFF. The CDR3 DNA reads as TGTGCCAGCAGCTTGGCAGGGGTAGAGGTTGAGCAGTTCTTC.

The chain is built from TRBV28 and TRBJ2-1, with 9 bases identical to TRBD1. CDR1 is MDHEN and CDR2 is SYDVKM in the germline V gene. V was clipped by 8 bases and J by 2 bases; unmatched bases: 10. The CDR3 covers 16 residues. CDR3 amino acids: CASGQAGTGTYNEQFF. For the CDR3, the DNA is TGTGCCAGCGGCCAGGCCGGGACAGGGACCTACAATGAGCAGTTCTTC. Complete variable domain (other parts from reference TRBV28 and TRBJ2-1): DVKVTQSSRYLVKRTGEKVFLECVQDMDHENMFWYRQDPGLGLRLIYFSYDVKMKEKGDIPEGYSVSREKKERFSLILESASTNQTSMYLCASGQAGTGTYNEQFFGPGTRLTVL.

The CDR3 sequence: CASSYETLRQGSTSPLHF. The DNA for the CDR3 is TGCGCCAGCAGCTACGAGACCCTAAGACAGGGTAGTACTTCACCCCTCCACTTT. The chain links TRBV4-3 to TRBJ1-6, with 7 bases identical to TRBD1. V gave up 5 bases and J gave up 9 bases; unmatched junction bases: 19. The CDR3 contains 18 residues. The V gene's germline CDR1 is LGHNA and CDR2 YSLEER.

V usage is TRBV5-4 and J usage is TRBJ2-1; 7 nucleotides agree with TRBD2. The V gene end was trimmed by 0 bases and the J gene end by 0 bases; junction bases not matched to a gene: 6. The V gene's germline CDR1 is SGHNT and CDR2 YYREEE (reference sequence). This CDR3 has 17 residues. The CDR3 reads CASSLDQLATSYNEQFF. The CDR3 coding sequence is TGTGCCAGCAGCTTGGACCAACTAGCGACCTCCTACAATGAGCAGTTCTTC.

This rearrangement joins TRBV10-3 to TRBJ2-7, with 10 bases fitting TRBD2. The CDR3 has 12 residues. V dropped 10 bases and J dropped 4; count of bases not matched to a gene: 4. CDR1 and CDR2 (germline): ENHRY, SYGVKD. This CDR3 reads CATQREGYEQYF. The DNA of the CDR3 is TGTGCCACGCAGCGGGAGGGGTACGAGCAGTACTTC.

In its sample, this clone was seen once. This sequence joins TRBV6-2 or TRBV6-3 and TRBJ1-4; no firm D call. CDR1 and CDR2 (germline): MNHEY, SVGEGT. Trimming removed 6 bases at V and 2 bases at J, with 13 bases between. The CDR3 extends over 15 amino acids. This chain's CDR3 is CASSRTGWTNEKLFF. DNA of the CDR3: TGTGCCAGCAGCCGGACGGGGTGGACTAATGAAAAACTGTTTTTT.

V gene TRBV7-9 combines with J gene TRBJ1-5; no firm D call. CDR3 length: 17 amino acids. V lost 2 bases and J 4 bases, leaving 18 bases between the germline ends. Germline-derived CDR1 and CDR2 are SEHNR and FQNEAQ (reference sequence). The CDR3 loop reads CASSLSGSYRRNQPQHF. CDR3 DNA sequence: TGTGCCAGCAGCTTATCTGGGAGCTACCGCCGGAATCAGCCCCAGCATTTT.

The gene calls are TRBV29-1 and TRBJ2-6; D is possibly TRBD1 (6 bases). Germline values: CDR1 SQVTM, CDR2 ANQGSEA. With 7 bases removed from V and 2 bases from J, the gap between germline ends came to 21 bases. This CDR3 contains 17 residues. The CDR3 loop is CSADTYREETGANVLTF. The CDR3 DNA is TGCAGCGCCGATACCTACAGGGAAGAGACTGGGGCCAACGTCCTGACTTTC.

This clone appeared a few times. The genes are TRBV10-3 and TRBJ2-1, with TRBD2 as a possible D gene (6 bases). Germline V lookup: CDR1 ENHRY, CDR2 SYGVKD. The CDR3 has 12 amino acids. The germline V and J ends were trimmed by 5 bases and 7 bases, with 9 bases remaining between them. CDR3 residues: CAISPRGNEQFF. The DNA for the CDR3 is TGTGCCATCAGTCCTCGGGGGAATGAGCAGTTCTTC.

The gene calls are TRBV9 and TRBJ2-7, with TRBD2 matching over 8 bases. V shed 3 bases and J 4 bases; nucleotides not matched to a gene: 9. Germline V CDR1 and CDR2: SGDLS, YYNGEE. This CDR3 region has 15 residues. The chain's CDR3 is CASSGESGSVYEQYF. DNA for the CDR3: TGTGCCAGCAGCGGGGAGAGCGGGAGCGTATACGAGCAGTACTTC.

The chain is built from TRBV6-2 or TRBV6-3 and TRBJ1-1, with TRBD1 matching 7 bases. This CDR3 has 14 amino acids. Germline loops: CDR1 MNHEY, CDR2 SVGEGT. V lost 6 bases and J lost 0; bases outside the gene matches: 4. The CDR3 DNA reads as TGTGCCAGCAGCCGACAGGGACTGAACACTGAAGCTTTCTTT. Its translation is CASSRQGLNTEAFF.

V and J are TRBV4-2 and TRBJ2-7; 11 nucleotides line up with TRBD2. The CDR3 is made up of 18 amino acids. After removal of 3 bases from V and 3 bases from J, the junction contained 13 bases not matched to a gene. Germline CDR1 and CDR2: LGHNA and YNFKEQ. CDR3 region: CASSHGSGLAASSYEQYF. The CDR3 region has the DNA TGTGCCAGCAGCCATGGATCGGGACTAGCGGCTTCGAGCTACGAGCAGTACTTC.

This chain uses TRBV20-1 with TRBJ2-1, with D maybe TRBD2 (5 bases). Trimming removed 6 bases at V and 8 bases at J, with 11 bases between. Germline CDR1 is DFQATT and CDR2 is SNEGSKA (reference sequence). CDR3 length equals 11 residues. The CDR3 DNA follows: TGCAGTGCAGAGGGCGAGGATGAGCAGTTCTTC. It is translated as CSAEGEDEQFF.

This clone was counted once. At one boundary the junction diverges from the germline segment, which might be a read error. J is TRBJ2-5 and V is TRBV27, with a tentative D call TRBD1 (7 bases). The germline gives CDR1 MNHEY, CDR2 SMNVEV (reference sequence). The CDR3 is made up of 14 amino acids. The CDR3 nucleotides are TGTGCCAGCACCACCCCAGGGGGGCAAGGGACCCAGTACTTC. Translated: CASTTPGGQGTQYF.

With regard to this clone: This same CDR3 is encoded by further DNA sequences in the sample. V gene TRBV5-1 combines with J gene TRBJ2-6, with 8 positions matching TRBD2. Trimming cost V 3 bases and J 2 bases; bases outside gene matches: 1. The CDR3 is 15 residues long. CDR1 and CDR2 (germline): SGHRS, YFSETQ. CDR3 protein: CASSSGGPGANVLTF. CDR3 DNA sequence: TGCGCCAGCAGCTCGGGGGGGCCTGGGGCCAACGTCCTGACTTTC.